This entry lists 23 T cell receptor beta chains sequenced from one sample in a study of blood T cell repertoires in COVID-19 (dated by TCRdb to about 2020). The library came from the immunoSEQ multiplex PCR assay. Here the immuneACCESS table is served through TCRdb, limited to in-frame sequences with V and J called. Missing clones are a known gap in these copies; in checked studies unresolved V genes cover under half, and the rest lacks a known reason. The sample includes fewer than 250,000 clones, with just over 85% observed a single time. The ten most abundant clones make up 3.5% to 4% of the sample. Material for sequencing was PBMCs or T cells enriched from blood (not recorded which). These receptors were taken from a woman between 35 and 50 years old with acute COVID-19.

The chain employs TRBV5-1 and TRBJ1-2; 10 bases map to TRBD1. Germline V gene data show CDR1 as SGHRS and CDR2 as YFSETQ. The ends lost 4 bases at V and 8 bases at J; junction bases unmatched: 14. The CDR3 extends over 16 amino acids. The CDR3 DNA follows: TGCGCCAGCAGCCTTACCGCCCCGACAGGGGGCAGAGGCTACACCTTC. The encoded protein is CASSLTAPTGGRGYTF.

The chain has TRBV28 and TRBJ2-2, with 8 bases lining up with TRBD2. The ends lost 9 bases at V and 6 bases at J; junction bases unmatched: 12. CDR3 length: 15 residues. Germline V gene data show CDR1 as MDHEN and CDR2 as SYDVKM. In DNA, the CDR3 is TGTGCCAGTATAACGGGAGGGCGTTACGCCGGGGAGCTGTTTTTT. This gives the protein CASITGGRYAGELFF.

This clone was seen a handful of times. The chain has TRBV19 and TRBJ2-1, with 10 positions matching TRBD1. CDR3 length: 15 amino acids. V was clipped by 1 base and J by 7 bases; unmatched bases: 4. Germline V gives CDR1 LNHDA, CDR2 SQIVND (reference sequence). This chain's CDR3 is CASSIAGDRGNEQFF. CDR3 in DNA: TGTGCCAGTAGTATAGCTGGGGACAGGGGTAATGAGCAGTTCTTC.

J is TRBJ2-3 and V is TRBV6-4; 12 bases line up with TRBD1. V trimming: 6 bases; J trimming: 4 bases; junction bases outside the gene matches: 5. This CDR3 has 15 amino acids. Germline V gene data show CDR1 as MRHNA and CDR2 as SNTAGT. The CDR3 coding sequence is TGTGCCAGCAGCGCCGGGACAGGGGGCGCAGATACGCAGTATTTT. The encoded protein is CASSAGTGGADTQYF.

CDR3 in DNA: TGCAGTGCTAGTGAATCCGGGACTAGCGGAAATGAGCAGTTCTTC. Amino acids: CSASESGTSGNEQFF. This rearrangement joins TRBV20-1 to TRBJ2-1, with TRBD2 matching over 11 bases. The length of the CDR3 is 15 residues. V lost 3 bases and J lost 7; bases outside the gene matches: 8. CDR1 DFQATT and CDR2 SNEGSKA come from the germline V gene (reference sequence).

This sequence joins TRBV12-3 or TRBV12-4 and TRBJ2-7; D call uncertain. Deletions cut 4 bases from V and 6 bases from J, with 13 bases between. The CDR3 has 13 residues. CDR3 amino acids: CASSSITPGEQYF. As DNA, the CDR3 is TGTGCCAGCAGTTCCATAACTCCTGGCGAGCAGTACTTC.

This sequence joins TRBV7-9 and TRBJ2-2, with D possibly TRBD2 on 5 matching bases. The V gene's germline CDR1 is SEHNR and CDR2 FQNEAQ (reference sequence). CDR3 length: 15 residues. The V end lost 2 bases, the J end lost 5 bases, and 12 bases lay between the germline ends. The CDR3 bases are TGTGCCAGCAGCTTACACGGAGGTGGAACCGGGGAGCTGTTTTTT. The encoded protein is CASSLHGGGTGELFF.

CDR3 DNA sequence: TGTGCCAGCAGTTACTTACCGACTAGCGGGAGGGCCAAGGAGTTCTTC. This sequence encodes CASSYLPTSGRAKEFF. The rearrangement links TRBV6-5 to TRBJ2-1, with 14 nucleotides matching TRBD2. J gave up 14 bases and V 1 base, and 10 bases lay outside the gene matches. CDR3 length equals 16 residues. The V gene's germline CDR1 is MNHEY and CDR2 SVGAGI.

This chain connects TRBV7-8 to TRBJ1-1; 8 bases are a match to TRBD1. The ends lost 7 bases at V and 1 base at J; junction bases unmatched: 11. This CDR3 has 16 residues. Germline lookup yields CDR1 SGHVS and CDR2 FQNEAQ. CDR3 sequence reads: CASTAPWTGKNTEAFF. The CDR3 nucleotides read TGTGCCAGCACCGCGCCCTGGACAGGGAAGAACACTGAAGCTTTCTTT.

The chain links TRBV6-5 to TRBJ1-5, with 8 positions matching TRBD1. The CDR3 has 15 amino acids. The germline CDR1 and CDR2 sequences are MNHEY and SVGAGI. Germline trimming cut 10 bases from V and 0 bases from J; bases unmatched to any gene: 8. CDR3 sequence (DNA): TGTGCCACCCGGACAGGGACTCTTAGCAATCAGCCCCAGCATTTT. Protein product: CATRTGTLSNQPQHF.

As concerns this clone: Given the absence of the conserved phenylalanine or tryptophan at the CDR3 end, a read error is likely. Because the CDR3's place on the DNA is in doubt, the DNA is left out and the CDR3 is given as listed by TCRdb. The rearrangement links TRBV1 to TRBJ2-3; the DNA was not compared with TRBD2, the D call given in the table. TRBV1 is shown as a pseudogene. The CDR3 is 8 amino acids in total, end residues counted. The CDR3 loop is CTGGVPLG.

This clone has just a few counts. The chain recombines TRBV6-5 with TRBJ2-7; 10 bases align to TRBD2. The V and J ends lost 11 bases and 6 bases, in that order; junction bases with no gene match: 16. Germline CDR1 MNHEY, CDR2 SVGAGI. The CDR3 contains 15 residues. CDR3 sequence reads: CAVGASGRATGEQYF. The DNA for the CDR3 is TGTGCCGTGGGGGCGAGCGGGAGGGCGACGGGCGAGCAGTACTTC.

The V call is TRBV28, the J call TRBJ1-5, with TRBD1 matching over 8 bases. Germline lookup yields CDR1 MDHEN and CDR2 SYDVKM. Trimming removed 2 bases from V and 3 bases from J; junction bases left unmatched: 6. This CDR3 comprises 16 residues. CDR3 amino acids: CASSLGSQGANQPQHF. Written as DNA, the CDR3 is TGTGCCAGCAGTTTAGGTTCGCAGGGGGCCAATCAGCCCCAGCATTTT.

Written as DNA, the CDR3 is TGTGCCAGCAGCTTAGACTTTGTGGCGGTACCCTATGGCTACACCTTC. It translates to CASSLDFVAVPYGYTF. J is TRBJ1-2 and V is TRBV7-2; D not resolved. Between the trimmed V and J ends, which lost 1 base and 4 bases, there was a span of 16 bases. Germline CDR1 is SGHTA and CDR2 is FQGNSA. This CDR3 contains 16 residues.

V and J are TRBV27 and TRBJ2-5; D is possibly TRBD1 (6 bases). The length of the CDR3 is 13 residues. Trimming pared 5 bases from V and 7 bases from J, leaving 14 bases between. Germline V CDR1 and CDR2: MNHEY, SMNVEV (reference sequence). The CDR3: CASSPTGLGTQYF. Here the CDR3 DNA reads TGTGCCAGCAGTCCTACAGGGTTGGGGACCCAGTACTTC.

The rearrangement joins TRBV7-8 to TRBJ2-6; D gene unclear. V was clipped by 2 bases and J by 2 bases, with 10 bases between them. In germline, CDR1 is SGHVS, CDR2 FQNEAQ. This CDR3 comprises 16 residues. This chain's CDR3 is CASSLIVGAGANVLTF. The CDR3 DNA follows: TGTGCCAGCAGCTTAATCGTTGGAGCTGGGGCCAACGTCCTGACTTTC.

The V gene is TRBV4-3, the J gene TRBJ1-2; 7 nucleotides align to TRBD1. The CDR3 consists of 15 residues. Germline V lookup: CDR1 LGHNA, CDR2 YSLEER. V lost 0 bases, J lost 8 bases, and 9 bases stayed unmatched. The CDR3 here is CASSQDHRQGRGYTF. As DNA, the CDR3 is TGCGCCAGCAGCCAAGACCACCGACAGGGCCGGGGCTACACCTTC.

In this sample, this clone turned up a few times. The CDR3 reads CASTGLAGRTGELFF. In nucleotides, the CDR3 is TGTGCCAGCACTGGACTAGCGGGACGCACCGGGGAGCTGTTTTTT. This chain joins TRBV28 and TRBJ2-2, with 12 nucleotides matching TRBD2. J gave up 4 bases and V 7 bases, and 4 bases lay outside the gene matches. The germline CDR1 and CDR2 sequences are MDHEN and SYDVKM. CDR3 length equals 15 residues.

This clone was detected once. This chain uses TRBV24-1 with TRBJ2-5; D remains ambiguous. The germline V gene encodes CDR1 KGHDR and CDR2 SFDVKD. This CDR3 has 15 amino acids. V lost 2 bases to trimming and J lost 2 bases, with 11 bases between them. The CDR3 DNA reads as TGTGCCACCAGTGATTCCACAATTGGTCAAGAGACCCAGTACTTC. It encodes CATSDSTIGQETQYF.

CDR3 sequence (DNA): TGTGCCACCAAAGCCCCGGGAGTAGAGACCCAGTACTTC. Its translation is CATKAPGVETQYF. The chain carries TRBV24-1 and TRBJ2-5, with D possibly being TRBD2 (6 bases). V lost 8 bases to trimming and J lost 4 bases, with 13 bases between them. The CDR3 loop spans 13 amino acids. Germline CDR1 and CDR2: KGHDR and SFDVKD.

Written as DNA, the CDR3 is TGTGCCTGGAGGGCGGGGAGGAACGAGCAGTACTTC. Its translation: CAWRAGRNEQYF. This chain uses TRBV30 with TRBJ2-7; the D gene is possibly TRBD2 (6 bases). Germline assignment: CDR1 GTSNPN and CDR2 SVGIG (reference sequence). This CDR3 is 12 amino acids long. Deletions cut 3 bases from V and 5 bases from J, with 11 bases between. Full variable domain (rest looked up from reference TRBV30 and TRBJ2-7): SQTIHQWPATLVQPVGSPLSLECTVEGTSNPNLYWYRQAAGRGLQLLFYSVGIGQISSEVPQNLSASRPQDRQFILSSKKLLLSDSGFYLCAWRAGRNEQYFGPGTRLTVT.

The chain joins TRBV5-1 to TRBJ1-1; D not resolved. Per germline, CDR1 SGHRS and CDR2 YFSETQ. This CDR3 comprises 14 residues. With 2 bases removed from V and 0 bases from J, the gap between germline ends came to 8 bases. CDR3 loop: CASSFGGMNTEAFF. Here the CDR3 DNA reads TGCGCCAGCAGCTTTGGAGGGATGAACACTGAAGCTTTCTTT.

This clone has just a few counts. V usage is TRBV5-5 and J usage is TRBJ2-1; the D is unclear. This CDR3 is 15 amino acids long. Trimming removed 1 base from V and 3 bases from J, with 11 bases in between. Germline CDR1 SGHKS, CDR2 YYEKEE (reference sequence). The CDR3 sequence is CASSLHTGGYNEQFF. CDR3 DNA: TGTGCCAGCAGCTTGCATACGGGTGGCTACAATGAGCAGTTCTTC.